These T cell receptor beta chains were read from a single sample in a study of neurological immune-mediated disorders. In TCRdb, the 5' RACE reads were re-called with MiXCR into one record per CDR3 protein. Altogether roughly 120,000 distinct CDR3 sequences are present, about 3.4% being singletons, with the ten largest covering over 1%. The sample consisted of PBMCs. The source is a woman younger than 45 with multiple sclerosis. CDR3s include the opening cysteine and the closing phenylalanine or tryptophan. Fields, in order: clone size, J gene, V gene, D gene, CDR3 protein, CDR3 DNA. D genes are given only for firm matches. Not every row has a clone size; where given, it reads once, few, many or a size class.

clone size: many; J gene: TRBJ2-7; V gene: TRBV12-3/TRBV12-4; D gene: .; CDR3 protein: CASLSSPSLEQYF; CDR3 DNA: TGTGCCAGCTTAAGCAGTCCCTCTCTCGAGCAGTACTTC
clone size: many; J gene: TRBJ1-1; V gene: TRBV25-1; D gene: .; CDR3 protein: CASSDYMRVAFF; CDR3 DNA: TGTGCCAGCAGTGATTATATGCGGGTAGCTTTCTTT
clone size: many; J gene: TRBJ2-1; V gene: TRBV7-2; D gene: .; CDR3 protein: CASSFYSERLIEQFF; CDR3 DNA: TGTGCCAGCAGCTTTTATAGCGAGAGACTTATTGAGCAGTTCTTC
clone size: many; J gene: TRBJ1-4; V gene: TRBV20-1; D gene: .; CDR3 protein: CSAGAGTANEKLFF; CDR3 DNA: TGCAGTGCAGGGGCCGGGACGGCTAATGAAAAACTGTTTTTT
clone size: many; J gene: TRBJ2-7; V gene: TRBV20-1; D gene: TRBD2; CDR3 protein: CSASGLAGGIGEQYF; CDR3 DNA: TGCAGTGCTAGCGGGCTAGCGGGGGGAATAGGCGAGCAGTACTTC
clone size: many; J gene: TRBJ1-1; V gene: TRBV7-2; D gene: .; CDR3 protein: CASSLEGFAEAFF; CDR3 DNA: TGTGCCAGCAGCTTAGAAGGGTTCGCTGAAGCTTTCTTT
clone size: many; J gene: TRBJ1-5; V gene: TRBV5-5; D gene: TRBD1; CDR3 protein: CASSRQGNQPQHF; CDR3 DNA: TGTGCCAGCAGCCGACAGGGTAACCAGCCCCAGCATTTT
clone size: many; J gene: TRBJ2-7; V gene: TRBV14; D gene: .; CDR3 protein: CASSQVGQSKIYEQYF; CDR3 DNA: TGTGCCAGCAGCCAAGTCGGACAGAGTAAGATTTACGAGCAGTACTTC
clone size: many; J gene: TRBJ1-2; V gene: TRBV6-2/TRBV6-3; D gene: TRBD1; CDR3 protein: CASFGQGEDYGYTF; CDR3 DNA: TGTGCCAGCTTCGGACAGGGCGAAGACTATGGCTACACCTTC
clone size: many; J gene: TRBJ1-1; V gene: TRBV20-1; D gene: .; CDR3 protein: CSATLGTEAFF; CDR3 DNA: TGCAGTGCTACATTGGGGACTGAAGCTTTCTTT
clone size: .; J gene: TRBJ1-3; V gene: TRBV18; D gene: .; CDR3 protein: CASSSRDRISGNTIYF; CDR3 DNA: TGTGCCAGCTCATCCCGCGACAGGATCTCTGGAAACACCATATATTTT
clone size: many; J gene: TRBJ1-1; V gene: TRBV7-9; D gene: .; CDR3 protein: CASSLARPEAFF; CDR3 DNA: TGTGCCAGCAGCTTAGCCCGACCTGAAGCTTTCTTT
clone size: .; J gene: TRBJ1-3; V gene: TRBV12-3/TRBV12-4; D gene: .; CDR3 protein: CASSSPSGNTIYF; CDR3 DNA: TGTGCCAGCAGTTCCCCCTCTGGAAACACCATATATTTT
clone size: many; J gene: TRBJ2-3; V gene: TRBV10-2; D gene: TRBD2; CDR3 protein: CASTPAGESRTDTQYF; CDR3 DNA: TGCGCCAGCACCCCAGCGGGGGAGTCCCGCACAGATACGCAGTATTTT
clone size: many; J gene: TRBJ2-3; V gene: TRBV29-1; D gene: TRBD1; CDR3 protein: CSVPGTGFQVDTQYF; CDR3 DNA: TGCAGCGTCCCCGGGACAGGGTTTCAAGTGGATACGCAGTATTTT
clone size: many; J gene: TRBJ1-5; V gene: TRBV9; D gene: .; CDR3 protein: CASSHSDRYNQPQHF; CDR3 DNA: TGTGCCAGCAGCCACTCCGACAGGTACAATCAGCCCCAGCATTTT
clone size: many; J gene: TRBJ2-6; V gene: TRBV7-2; D gene: TRBD2; CDR3 protein: CASSFSGIRAGANVLTF; CDR3 DNA: TGTGCCAGCAGCTTTAGCGGGATTCGAGCTGGGGCCAACGTCCTGACTTTC
clone size: few; J gene: TRBJ2-7; V gene: TRBV5-1; D gene: TRBD1; CDR3 protein: CATGTGNENEQYF; CDR3 DNA: TGCGCCACCGGGACAGGGAACGAAAACGAGCAGTACTTC
clone size: many; J gene: TRBJ2-2; V gene: TRBV6-4; D gene: .; CDR3 protein: CASSEGDTGELFF; CDR3 DNA: TGTGCCAGCAGTGAGGGGGACACCGGGGAGCTGTTTTTT
clone size: many; J gene: TRBJ1-1; V gene: TRBV20-1; D gene: .; CDR3 protein: CSAYRQVGTEAFF; CDR3 DNA: TGCAGTGCTTACAGACAGGTTGGCACTGAAGCTTTCTTT
clone size: few; J gene: TRBJ2-1; V gene: TRBV7-2; D gene: .; CDR3 protein: CASSQGGSSYNAQFF; CDR3 DNA: TGTGCCAGCAGCCAGGGGGGGAGCTCCTACAATGCGCAGTTCTTC
clone size: .; J gene: TRBJ1-5; V gene: TRBV6-2/TRBV6-3; D gene: TRBD1; CDR3 protein: CASSPTGYNKTQNF; CDR3 DNA: TGTGCCAGCAGCCCGACAGGGTACAATAAGACCCAGAATTTT
clone size: many; J gene: TRBJ2-1; V gene: TRBV3-1; D gene: .; CDR3 protein: CASSQGAYNEQFF; CDR3 DNA: TGTGCCAGCAGCCAAGGGGCGTACAATGAGCAGTTCTTC
clone size: many; J gene: TRBJ2-7; V gene: TRBV5-1; D gene: .; CDR3 protein: CASSSGPGGVYEQYF; CDR3 DNA: TGCGCCAGCAGCTCTGGGCCAGGGGGGGTCTACGAGCAGTACTTC
clone size: many; J gene: TRBJ2-1; V gene: TRBV9; D gene: TRBD1; CDR3 protein: CASSVARDRGFNEQFF; CDR3 DNA: TGTGCCAGCAGCGTAGCAAGGGACAGGGGGTTCAATGAGCAGTTCTTC
clone size: many; J gene: TRBJ1-2; V gene: TRBV10-3; D gene: .; CDR3 protein: CAITPRQSPANYGYTF; CDR3 DNA: TGTGCCATCACCCCAAGACAGAGCCCAGCTAACTATGGCTACACCTTC
clone size: many; J gene: TRBJ1-1; V gene: TRBV25-1; D gene: .; CDR3 protein: CASSEIGVEAFF; CDR3 DNA: TGTGCCAGCAGTGAAATCGGGGTTGAAGCTTTCTTT
clone size: many; J gene: TRBJ1-2; V gene: TRBV29-1; D gene: TRBD1; CDR3 protein: CSVDFIGTGKNYGYTF; CDR3 DNA: TGCAGCGTTGATTTCATCGGGACAGGAAAGAACTATGGCTACACCTTC
clone size: many; J gene: TRBJ2-1; V gene: TRBV5-1; D gene: TRBD1; CDR3 protein: CASSPEGGRDEQFF; CDR3 DNA: TGCGCCAGCAGCCCCGAAGGGGGCCGCGATGAGCAGTTCTTC
clone size: many; J gene: TRBJ2-1; V gene: TRBV25-1; D gene: TRBD2; CDR3 protein: CASSESGRGAHEQFF; CDR3 DNA: TGTGCCAGCAGTGAATCTGGGCGGGGGGCCCATGAGCAGTTCTTC
clone size: many; J gene: TRBJ1-4; V gene: TRBV7-2; D gene: .; CDR3 protein: CASSLVGDEKLFF; CDR3 DNA: TGTGCCAGCAGCTTAGTTGGGGACGAAAAACTGTTTTTT
clone size: many; J gene: TRBJ2-1; V gene: TRBV12-3/TRBV12-4; D gene: TRBD2; CDR3 protein: CASSFGGGRAGEQFF; CDR3 DNA: TGTGCCAGCAGTTTCGGGGGGGGTCGTGCCGGGGAGCAGTTCTTC
clone size: few; J gene: TRBJ2-1; V gene: TRBV5-4; D gene: .; CDR3 protein: CASSFTGGSYNEQFF; CDR3 DNA: TGTGCCAGCAGCTTCACAGGTGGCTCCTACAATGAGCAGTTCTTC
clone size: many; J gene: TRBJ1-5; V gene: TRBV19; D gene: .; CDR3 protein: CASSMWGIGQPQHF; CDR3 DNA: TGTGCCAGTAGTATGTGGGGGATCGGTCAGCCCCAGCATTTT
clone size: many; J gene: TRBJ1-5; V gene: TRBV29-1; D gene: .; CDR3 protein: CSASSGDQPQHF; CDR3 DNA: TGCAGCGCTAGCTCAGGGGATCAGCCCCAGCATTTT
clone size: many; J gene: TRBJ2-3; V gene: TRBV27; D gene: .; CDR3 protein: CASSAQSPTDTQYF; CDR3 DNA: TGTGCCAGCAGCGCTCAAAGCCCCACAGATACGCAGTATTTT
clone size: many; J gene: TRBJ2-5; V gene: TRBV9; D gene: .; CDR3 protein: CASSSMAGYEETQYF; CDR3 DNA: TGTGCCAGCTCTAGTATGGCGGGATACGAAGAGACCCAGTACTTC
clone size: many; J gene: TRBJ2-1; V gene: TRBV7-2; D gene: TRBD2; CDR3 protein: CASSTGLADNEQFF; CDR3 DNA: TGTGCCAGCAGCACCGGACTAGCGGACAATGAGCAGTTCTTC
clone size: many; J gene: TRBJ1-6; V gene: TRBV5-1; D gene: .; CDR3 protein: CASSLVDSSYNSPLHF; CDR3 DNA: TGCGCCAGCAGCTTAGTGGACAGCTCCTATAATTCACCCCTCCACTTT
clone size: many; J gene: TRBJ2-7; V gene: TRBV14; D gene: .; CDR3 protein: CASSQVGPMVHEQYF; CDR3 DNA: TGTGCCAGCAGCCAAGTAGGGCCCATGGTTCACGAGCAGTACTTC
clone size: many; J gene: TRBJ1-1; V gene: TRBV20-1; D gene: .; CDR3 protein: CSASYQNTEAFF; CDR3 DNA: TGCAGTGCTAGTTACCAGAACACTGAAGCTTTCTTT
clone size: many; J gene: TRBJ2-7; V gene: TRBV19; D gene: .; CDR3 protein: CASMDGQYF; CDR3 DNA: TGTGCCAGTATGGATGGGCAGTACTTC
clone size: many; J gene: TRBJ2-7; V gene: TRBV9; D gene: .; CDR3 protein: CASSVEGGEFSYEQYF; CDR3 DNA: TGTGCCAGCAGCGTAGAGGGGGGAGAATTTTCCTACGAGCAGTACTTC
clone size: many; J gene: TRBJ1-5; V gene: TRBV27; D gene: .; CDR3 protein: CASSLFGSQGYQPQHF; CDR3 DNA: TGTGCCAGCAGTTTATTCGGCAGCCAGGGGTATCAGCCCCAGCATTTT
clone size: many; J gene: TRBJ1-4; V gene: TRBV5-1; D gene: TRBD1; CDR3 protein: CASSLDRGHEKLFF; CDR3 DNA: TGCGCCAGCAGCTTGGACAGGGGGCATGAAAAACTGTTTTTT
clone size: many; J gene: TRBJ1-2; V gene: TRBV20-1; D gene: .; CDR3 protein: CSARTGGSNYGYTF; CDR3 DNA: TGCAGTGCTAGGACAGGTGGCAGTAACTATGGCTACACCTTC
clone size: .; J gene: TRBJ1-2; V gene: TRBV12-3/TRBV12-4; D gene: TRBD1; CDR3 protein: CASSFGTDETF; CDR3 DNA: TGTGCCAGCAGTTTTGGGACAGACGAAACCTTC
clone size: many; J gene: TRBJ1-2; V gene: TRBV10-3; D gene: TRBD1; CDR3 protein: CAISPTGYGYTF; CDR3 DNA: TGTGCCATCAGCCCGACAGGGTATGGCTACACCTTC
clone size: few; J gene: TRBJ2-7; V gene: TRBV7-2; D gene: .; CDR3 protein: CASSLEDGSGYEQYF; CDR3 DNA: TGTGCCAGCAGCTTAGAAGACGGGAGTGGCTACGAGCAGTACTTC
clone size: many; J gene: TRBJ2-1; V gene: TRBV2; D gene: .; CDR3 protein: CASRWGGETYNEQFF; CDR3 DNA: TGTGCCAGCAGGTGGGGCGGGGAGACCTACAATGAGCAGTTCTTC
clone size: many; J gene: TRBJ2-2; V gene: TRBV7-8; D gene: .; CDR3 protein: CASSTAGHLNTGELFF; CDR3 DNA: TGTGCCAGCAGCACCGCGGGACACTTGAACACCGGGGAGCTGTTTTTT
clone size: many; J gene: TRBJ1-2; V gene: TRBV5-6; D gene: .; CDR3 protein: CASSSEPECTF; CDR3 DNA: TGTGCCAGCAGCTCCGAGCCCGAGTGCACCTTC
clone size: many; J gene: TRBJ2-7; V gene: TRBV20-1; D gene: .; CDR3 protein: CSARVWTGEAFPYEQYF; CDR3 DNA: TGCAGTGCTAGGGTGTGGACGGGGGAAGCCTTTCCCTACGAGCAGTACTTC
clone size: many; J gene: TRBJ2-3; V gene: TRBV20-1; D gene: .; CDR3 protein: CSAREADTQYF; CDR3 DNA: TGCAGTGCTAGAGAAGCAGATACGCAGTATTTT
clone size: .; J gene: TRBJ2-3; V gene: TRBV6-5; D gene: TRBD1; CDR3 protein: CASSYSTGITDTQYF; CDR3 DNA: TGTGCCAGCAGTTACTCGACAGGGATCACAGATACGCAGTATTTT
clone size: many; J gene: TRBJ2-1; V gene: TRBV20-1; D gene: .; CDR3 protein: CSPRRGTGNEQFF; CDR3 DNA: TGCAGTCCCCGCCGGGGTACGGGGAATGAGCAGTTCTTC
clone size: many; J gene: TRBJ2-1; V gene: TRBV20-1; D gene: TRBD2; CDR3 protein: CSARTSGRTNYNEQFF; CDR3 DNA: TGCAGTGCACGGACTAGCGGGAGAACGAACTACAATGAGCAGTTCTTC
clone size: many; J gene: TRBJ2-5; V gene: TRBV9; D gene: .; CDR3 protein: CASSVEDWETQYF; CDR3 DNA: TGTGCCAGCAGCGTAGAGGACTGGGAGACCCAGTACTTC